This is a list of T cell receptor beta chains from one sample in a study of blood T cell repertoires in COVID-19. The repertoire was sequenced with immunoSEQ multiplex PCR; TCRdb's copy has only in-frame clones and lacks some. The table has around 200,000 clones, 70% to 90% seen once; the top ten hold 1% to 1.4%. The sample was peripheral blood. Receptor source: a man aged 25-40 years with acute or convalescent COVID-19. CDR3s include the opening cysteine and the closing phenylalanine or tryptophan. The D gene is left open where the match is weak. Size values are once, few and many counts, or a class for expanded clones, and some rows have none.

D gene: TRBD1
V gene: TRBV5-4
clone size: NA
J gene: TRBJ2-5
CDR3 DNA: TGTGCCAGCAGCCAGGGGGACAAAGGCAGGGAGACCCAGTACTTC
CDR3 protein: CASSQGDKGRETQYF

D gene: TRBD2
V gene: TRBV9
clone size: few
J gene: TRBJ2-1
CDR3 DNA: TGTGCCAGCAGCAGGGGACTAGCGGTCCAGGGGCCCTACAATGAGCAGTTCTTC
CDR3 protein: CASSRGLAVQGPYNEQFF

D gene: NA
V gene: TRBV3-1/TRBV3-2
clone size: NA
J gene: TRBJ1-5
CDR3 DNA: TGTGCCAGCAGCCAACATCAAACAGAGAATCAGCCCCAGCATTTT
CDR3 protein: CASSQHQTENQPQHF

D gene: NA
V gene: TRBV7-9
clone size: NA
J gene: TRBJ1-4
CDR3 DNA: TGTGCCAGCAGCTCTAGTGAAAAACTGTTTTTT
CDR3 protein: CASSSSEKLFF

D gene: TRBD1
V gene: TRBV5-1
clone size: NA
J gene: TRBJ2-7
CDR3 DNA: TGCGCCAGCACCGGACAGGGACTCTACGAGCAGTACTTC
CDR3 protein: CASTGQGLYEQYF

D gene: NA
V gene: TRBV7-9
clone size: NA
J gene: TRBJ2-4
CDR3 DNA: TGTGCCAGCAGCCAAACTCTAGCCAAAAACATTCAGTACTTC
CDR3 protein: CASSQTLAKNIQYF

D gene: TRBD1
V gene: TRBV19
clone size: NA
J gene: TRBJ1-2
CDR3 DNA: TGTGCCAGCCGGGACAGGGCTATCTATGGCTACACCTTC
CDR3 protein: CASRDRAIYGYTF

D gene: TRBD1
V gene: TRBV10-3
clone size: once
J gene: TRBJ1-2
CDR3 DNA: TGTGCCATCAGTGATCAGGGGGGCTATGGCTACACCTTC
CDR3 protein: CAISDQGGYGYTF

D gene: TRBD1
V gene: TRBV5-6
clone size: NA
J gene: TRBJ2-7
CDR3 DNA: TGTGCCAGCAGCAGACAGGGTTCCTACGAGCAGTACTTC
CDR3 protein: CASSRQGSYEQYF

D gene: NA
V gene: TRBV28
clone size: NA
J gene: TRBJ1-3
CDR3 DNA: TGTGCCAGCAGGCTCACTCTTCTAGGAAACACCATATATTTT
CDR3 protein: CASRLTLLGNTIYF

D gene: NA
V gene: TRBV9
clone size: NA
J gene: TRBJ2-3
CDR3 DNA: TGTGCCAGCAGCGTTGGGGGGATCCCAGATACGCAGTATTTT
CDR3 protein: CASSVGGIPDTQYF

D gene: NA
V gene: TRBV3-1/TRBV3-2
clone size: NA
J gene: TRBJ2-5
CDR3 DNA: TGTGCCAGCAGCCCAGATGGCACTTCCCGGGGGACCCAGTACTTC
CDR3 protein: CASSPDGTSRGTQYF

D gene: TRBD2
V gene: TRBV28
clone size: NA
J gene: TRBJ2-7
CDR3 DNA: TGTGCCAGTTCCCGGGGGGGCCTTAGGGACGAGCAGTACTTC
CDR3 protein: CASSRGGLRDEQYF

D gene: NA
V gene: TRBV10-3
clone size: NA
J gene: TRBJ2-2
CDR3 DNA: TGTGCCATCAGTGTGATCGACGCGGCCGGGGAGCTGTTTTTT
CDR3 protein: CAISVIDAAGELFF

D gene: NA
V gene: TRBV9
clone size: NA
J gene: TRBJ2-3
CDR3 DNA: TGTGCCAGCAGCTTTGACAGGAACACAGATACGCAGTATTTT
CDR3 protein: CASSFDRNTDTQYF

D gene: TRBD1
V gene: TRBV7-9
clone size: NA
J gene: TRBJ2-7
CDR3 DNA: TGTGCCAGCAGCTTAGCAGGGGGCGACCACTACGAGCAGTACTTC
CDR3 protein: CASSLAGGDHYEQYF

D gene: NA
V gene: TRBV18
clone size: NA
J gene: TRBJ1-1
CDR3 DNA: TGTGCCAGCTCTCCAACCTTTGTACGAGGGGGGAACACTGAAGCTTTCTTT
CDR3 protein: CASSPTFVRGGNTEAFF

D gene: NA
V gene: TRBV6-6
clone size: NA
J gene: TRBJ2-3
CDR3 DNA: TGTGCCAGCGGCGATGGAGCCGATACGCAGTATTTT
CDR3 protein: CASGDGADTQYF

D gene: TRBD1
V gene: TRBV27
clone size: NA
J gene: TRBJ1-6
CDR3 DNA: TGTGCCAGCAGTTTAAGGGGACAGGGGATTTCACCCCTCCACTTT
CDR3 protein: CASSLRGQGISPLHF

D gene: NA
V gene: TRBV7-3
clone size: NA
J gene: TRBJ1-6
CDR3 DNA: TGTGCCAGCCGCGGCAGGGAGGATTCACCCCTCCACTTT
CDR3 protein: CASRGREDSPLHF

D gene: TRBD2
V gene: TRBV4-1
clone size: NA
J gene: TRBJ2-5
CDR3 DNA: TGCGCCAGCAGCCAAAGAGATAGCGGGGGTACCTCCCAAGAGACCCAGTACTTC
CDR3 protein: CASSQRDSGGTSQETQYF

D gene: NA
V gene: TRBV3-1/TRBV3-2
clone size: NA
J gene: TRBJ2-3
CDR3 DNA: TGTGCCAGCAGCCAAGTTGCGGGGCGAAGCACAGATACGCAGTATTTT
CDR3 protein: CASSQVAGRSTDTQYF

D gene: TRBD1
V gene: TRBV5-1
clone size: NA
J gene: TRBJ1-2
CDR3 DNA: TGCGCCAGCAGCCCCAGGGGGCGCGCCTATGGCTACACCTTC
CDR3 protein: CASSPRGRAYGYTF

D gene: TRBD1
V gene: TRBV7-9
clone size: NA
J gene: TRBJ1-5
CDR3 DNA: TGTGCCAGCAGCTCGGGACAGGGTAGTCAGCCCCAGCATTTT
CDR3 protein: CASSSGQGSQPQHF

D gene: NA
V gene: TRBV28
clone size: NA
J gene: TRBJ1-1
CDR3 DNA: TGTGCCAGCAGTTTATGGGCCGGAGGGCGCGGGTACACTGAAGCTTTCTTT
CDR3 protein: CASSLWAGGRGYTEAFF

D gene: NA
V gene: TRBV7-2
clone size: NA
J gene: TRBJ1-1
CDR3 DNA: TGTGCCAGCAGCTTCCTAAGAGCTGAAGCTTTCTTT
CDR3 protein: CASSFLRAEAFF

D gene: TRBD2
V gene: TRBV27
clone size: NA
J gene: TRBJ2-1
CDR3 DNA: TGTGCCAGCAGTTATGCCCGGGGGGGGGCGGGTAATGAGCAGTTCTTC
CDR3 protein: CASSYARGGAGNEQFF